The 7 T cell receptor beta chains presented below share a single source sample, sequenced in a study of cytotoxic CD8 clonotypes in ibrutinib-treated CLL (dated by TCRdb to 2020 to 2023). Libraries were prepared through the immunoSEQ multiplex PCR assay. As stored in TCRdb, this immuneACCESS dataset retains in-frame rearrangements with V and J assigned. A fraction of the clones does not appear; measured against another copy, unresolved V genes explain less than half of the discrepancy, and the remainder lacks a known reason. Recorded for this sample are 250,000 to 350,000 clones; roughly 76% of them occurred a single time. About 5.8% of the sample rests with the top ten. The intended sense of this specimen's time point label: progressive disease on ibrutinib. Sequencing used PBMCs, obtained at disease progression, from a patient treated with ibrutinib. The receptors originated from a human donor with chronic lymphocytic leukemia.

The chain combines TRBV10-3 with TRBJ2-7, with TRBD2 matching 10 bases. Germline-derived CDR1 and CDR2 are ENHRY and SYGVKD. With V trimmed by 6 bases and J by 4 bases, 6 bases remained unmatched. This CDR3 spans 14 amino acids. CDR3 sequence reads: CAIRDSGGTYEQYF. The CDR3 nucleotides read TGTGCCATCAGGGATAGCGGGGGGACGTACGAGCAGTACTTC.

The V gene is TRBV6-4, the J gene TRBJ1-5, with TRBD1 as a possible D gene (6 bases). CDR3 length equals 14 residues. Per the germline V gene, CDR1 is MRHNA and CDR2 is SNTAGT. Trimming pared 7 bases from V and 7 bases from J, leaving 17 bases between. The CDR3, as DNA: TGTGCCAGCAACGATGGGGGGCTGTGGCAGCCCCAGCATTTT. This sequence encodes CASNDGGLWQPQHF.

The gene calls are TRBV27 and TRBJ2-1, with 11 bases identical to TRBD2. Germline-derived CDR1 and CDR2 are MNHEY and SMNVEV (reference sequence). Trimming at V came to 5 bases and at J to 3 bases, leaving 9 bases not matched to a gene. CDR3 length: 17 residues. The CDR3 region has the DNA TGTGCCAGCAGTCCGATACCTAGCGGGAGGTTCTACAATGAGCAGTTCTTC. The encoded protein is CASSPIPSGRFYNEQFF.

The chain couples TRBV28 to TRBJ2-7; perhaps TRBD2 as D (5 bases). Trimming took 6 bases from V and 2 from J, leaving 17 bases between them. The germline V gene has CDR1 MDHEN and CDR2 SYDVKM. This CDR3 region has 15 residues. The CDR3 loop reads CASSPPGYRAYEQYF. The CDR3 DNA is TGTGCCAGCAGCCCACCGGGGTACAGAGCCTACGAGCAGTACTTC.

The rearrangement links TRBV2 to TRBJ2-4; a weak D match, TRBD1 (7 bases). The V gene lost 5 bases and the J gene lost 4 bases, with 21 bases spanning the gap. Germline values: CDR1 SNHLY, CDR2 FYNNEI. The CDR3 contains 17 residues. The CDR3 nucleotides read TGTGCCAGCAGTTACCGCCCCAGGGGGGCGTCAAAAAACATTCAGTACTTC. This gives the protein CASSYRPRGASKNIQYF. The whole variable domain, remainder taken from reference TRBV2 and TRBJ2-4, is EPEVTQTPSHQVTQMGQEVILRCVPISNHLYFYWYRQILGQKVEFLVSFYNNEISEKSEIFDDQFSVERPDGSNFTLKIRSTKLEDSAMYFCASSYRPRGASKNIQYFGAGTRLSVL.

This clone has a single count. The chain has TRBV7-2 and TRBJ1-1; weak D call: TRBD1 (6 bases). Germline V gene sequence: CDR1 SGHTA, CDR2 FQGNSA. Trimming stripped 1 base from V and 6 bases from J, with 12 bases between. The CDR3 is 14 amino acids. The CDR3 region is CASSLEGGAAEAFF. The DNA for the CDR3 is TGTGCCAGCAGCTTAGAGGGGGGGGCCGCTGAAGCTTTCTTT.

The chain links TRBV7-2 to TRBJ2-2, with TRBD2 identical over 9 bases. Germline V gene data show CDR1 as SGHTA and CDR2 as FQGNSA. This CDR3 region has 17 residues. V shed 1 base, J shed 7 bases, and the junction held 10 bases outside the gene matches. The DNA of the CDR3 is TGTGCCAGCAGCTTAGTGTTTAGCGGGAGCGAAATCGGGGAGCTGTTTTTT. This gives the protein CASSLVFSGSEIGELFF. Full variable domain (rest looked up from reference TRBV7-2 and TRBJ2-2): GAGVSQSPSNKVTEKGKDVELRCDPISGHTALYWYRQSLGQGLEFLIYFQGNSAPDKSGLPSDRFSAERTGGSVSTLTIQRTQQEDSAVYLCASSLVFSGSEIGELFFGEGSRLTVL.